This TCR beta chain was captured in a study of blood T cell repertoires in COVID-19. As for the study in general: PBMCs, B-cell-depleted T cells, or T cells were the source of the cDNA or gDNA that made up the material.

This CDR3 region has 11 residues. CDR1 and CDR2 (germline): DFQATT, SNEGSKA (reference sequence). V lost 4 bases, J lost 4 bases, and 8 bases lay in between. Per the original methods: Quantification of nucleated cells was approximated via reference gene primer amplification. Data came from immunoSEQ multiplex PCR; TCRdb stores just in-frame clones and leaves some out. V and J calls and clone size are those listed in that table; D and trimming were worked out from the DNA. The sample has roughly 150,000 clones; 88% are singletons. The specimen sequenced was peripheral blood. The rearrangement joins TRBV20-1 to TRBJ2-7, with D possibly TRBD1 on 6 matching bases. The TCR sequence derives from a man aged 50 to 59 who had recovered from COVID-19. The chain's CDR3 is CSAKTGYEQYF. Here the CDR3 DNA reads TGCAGTGCTAAGACAGGTTACGAGCAGTACTTC.